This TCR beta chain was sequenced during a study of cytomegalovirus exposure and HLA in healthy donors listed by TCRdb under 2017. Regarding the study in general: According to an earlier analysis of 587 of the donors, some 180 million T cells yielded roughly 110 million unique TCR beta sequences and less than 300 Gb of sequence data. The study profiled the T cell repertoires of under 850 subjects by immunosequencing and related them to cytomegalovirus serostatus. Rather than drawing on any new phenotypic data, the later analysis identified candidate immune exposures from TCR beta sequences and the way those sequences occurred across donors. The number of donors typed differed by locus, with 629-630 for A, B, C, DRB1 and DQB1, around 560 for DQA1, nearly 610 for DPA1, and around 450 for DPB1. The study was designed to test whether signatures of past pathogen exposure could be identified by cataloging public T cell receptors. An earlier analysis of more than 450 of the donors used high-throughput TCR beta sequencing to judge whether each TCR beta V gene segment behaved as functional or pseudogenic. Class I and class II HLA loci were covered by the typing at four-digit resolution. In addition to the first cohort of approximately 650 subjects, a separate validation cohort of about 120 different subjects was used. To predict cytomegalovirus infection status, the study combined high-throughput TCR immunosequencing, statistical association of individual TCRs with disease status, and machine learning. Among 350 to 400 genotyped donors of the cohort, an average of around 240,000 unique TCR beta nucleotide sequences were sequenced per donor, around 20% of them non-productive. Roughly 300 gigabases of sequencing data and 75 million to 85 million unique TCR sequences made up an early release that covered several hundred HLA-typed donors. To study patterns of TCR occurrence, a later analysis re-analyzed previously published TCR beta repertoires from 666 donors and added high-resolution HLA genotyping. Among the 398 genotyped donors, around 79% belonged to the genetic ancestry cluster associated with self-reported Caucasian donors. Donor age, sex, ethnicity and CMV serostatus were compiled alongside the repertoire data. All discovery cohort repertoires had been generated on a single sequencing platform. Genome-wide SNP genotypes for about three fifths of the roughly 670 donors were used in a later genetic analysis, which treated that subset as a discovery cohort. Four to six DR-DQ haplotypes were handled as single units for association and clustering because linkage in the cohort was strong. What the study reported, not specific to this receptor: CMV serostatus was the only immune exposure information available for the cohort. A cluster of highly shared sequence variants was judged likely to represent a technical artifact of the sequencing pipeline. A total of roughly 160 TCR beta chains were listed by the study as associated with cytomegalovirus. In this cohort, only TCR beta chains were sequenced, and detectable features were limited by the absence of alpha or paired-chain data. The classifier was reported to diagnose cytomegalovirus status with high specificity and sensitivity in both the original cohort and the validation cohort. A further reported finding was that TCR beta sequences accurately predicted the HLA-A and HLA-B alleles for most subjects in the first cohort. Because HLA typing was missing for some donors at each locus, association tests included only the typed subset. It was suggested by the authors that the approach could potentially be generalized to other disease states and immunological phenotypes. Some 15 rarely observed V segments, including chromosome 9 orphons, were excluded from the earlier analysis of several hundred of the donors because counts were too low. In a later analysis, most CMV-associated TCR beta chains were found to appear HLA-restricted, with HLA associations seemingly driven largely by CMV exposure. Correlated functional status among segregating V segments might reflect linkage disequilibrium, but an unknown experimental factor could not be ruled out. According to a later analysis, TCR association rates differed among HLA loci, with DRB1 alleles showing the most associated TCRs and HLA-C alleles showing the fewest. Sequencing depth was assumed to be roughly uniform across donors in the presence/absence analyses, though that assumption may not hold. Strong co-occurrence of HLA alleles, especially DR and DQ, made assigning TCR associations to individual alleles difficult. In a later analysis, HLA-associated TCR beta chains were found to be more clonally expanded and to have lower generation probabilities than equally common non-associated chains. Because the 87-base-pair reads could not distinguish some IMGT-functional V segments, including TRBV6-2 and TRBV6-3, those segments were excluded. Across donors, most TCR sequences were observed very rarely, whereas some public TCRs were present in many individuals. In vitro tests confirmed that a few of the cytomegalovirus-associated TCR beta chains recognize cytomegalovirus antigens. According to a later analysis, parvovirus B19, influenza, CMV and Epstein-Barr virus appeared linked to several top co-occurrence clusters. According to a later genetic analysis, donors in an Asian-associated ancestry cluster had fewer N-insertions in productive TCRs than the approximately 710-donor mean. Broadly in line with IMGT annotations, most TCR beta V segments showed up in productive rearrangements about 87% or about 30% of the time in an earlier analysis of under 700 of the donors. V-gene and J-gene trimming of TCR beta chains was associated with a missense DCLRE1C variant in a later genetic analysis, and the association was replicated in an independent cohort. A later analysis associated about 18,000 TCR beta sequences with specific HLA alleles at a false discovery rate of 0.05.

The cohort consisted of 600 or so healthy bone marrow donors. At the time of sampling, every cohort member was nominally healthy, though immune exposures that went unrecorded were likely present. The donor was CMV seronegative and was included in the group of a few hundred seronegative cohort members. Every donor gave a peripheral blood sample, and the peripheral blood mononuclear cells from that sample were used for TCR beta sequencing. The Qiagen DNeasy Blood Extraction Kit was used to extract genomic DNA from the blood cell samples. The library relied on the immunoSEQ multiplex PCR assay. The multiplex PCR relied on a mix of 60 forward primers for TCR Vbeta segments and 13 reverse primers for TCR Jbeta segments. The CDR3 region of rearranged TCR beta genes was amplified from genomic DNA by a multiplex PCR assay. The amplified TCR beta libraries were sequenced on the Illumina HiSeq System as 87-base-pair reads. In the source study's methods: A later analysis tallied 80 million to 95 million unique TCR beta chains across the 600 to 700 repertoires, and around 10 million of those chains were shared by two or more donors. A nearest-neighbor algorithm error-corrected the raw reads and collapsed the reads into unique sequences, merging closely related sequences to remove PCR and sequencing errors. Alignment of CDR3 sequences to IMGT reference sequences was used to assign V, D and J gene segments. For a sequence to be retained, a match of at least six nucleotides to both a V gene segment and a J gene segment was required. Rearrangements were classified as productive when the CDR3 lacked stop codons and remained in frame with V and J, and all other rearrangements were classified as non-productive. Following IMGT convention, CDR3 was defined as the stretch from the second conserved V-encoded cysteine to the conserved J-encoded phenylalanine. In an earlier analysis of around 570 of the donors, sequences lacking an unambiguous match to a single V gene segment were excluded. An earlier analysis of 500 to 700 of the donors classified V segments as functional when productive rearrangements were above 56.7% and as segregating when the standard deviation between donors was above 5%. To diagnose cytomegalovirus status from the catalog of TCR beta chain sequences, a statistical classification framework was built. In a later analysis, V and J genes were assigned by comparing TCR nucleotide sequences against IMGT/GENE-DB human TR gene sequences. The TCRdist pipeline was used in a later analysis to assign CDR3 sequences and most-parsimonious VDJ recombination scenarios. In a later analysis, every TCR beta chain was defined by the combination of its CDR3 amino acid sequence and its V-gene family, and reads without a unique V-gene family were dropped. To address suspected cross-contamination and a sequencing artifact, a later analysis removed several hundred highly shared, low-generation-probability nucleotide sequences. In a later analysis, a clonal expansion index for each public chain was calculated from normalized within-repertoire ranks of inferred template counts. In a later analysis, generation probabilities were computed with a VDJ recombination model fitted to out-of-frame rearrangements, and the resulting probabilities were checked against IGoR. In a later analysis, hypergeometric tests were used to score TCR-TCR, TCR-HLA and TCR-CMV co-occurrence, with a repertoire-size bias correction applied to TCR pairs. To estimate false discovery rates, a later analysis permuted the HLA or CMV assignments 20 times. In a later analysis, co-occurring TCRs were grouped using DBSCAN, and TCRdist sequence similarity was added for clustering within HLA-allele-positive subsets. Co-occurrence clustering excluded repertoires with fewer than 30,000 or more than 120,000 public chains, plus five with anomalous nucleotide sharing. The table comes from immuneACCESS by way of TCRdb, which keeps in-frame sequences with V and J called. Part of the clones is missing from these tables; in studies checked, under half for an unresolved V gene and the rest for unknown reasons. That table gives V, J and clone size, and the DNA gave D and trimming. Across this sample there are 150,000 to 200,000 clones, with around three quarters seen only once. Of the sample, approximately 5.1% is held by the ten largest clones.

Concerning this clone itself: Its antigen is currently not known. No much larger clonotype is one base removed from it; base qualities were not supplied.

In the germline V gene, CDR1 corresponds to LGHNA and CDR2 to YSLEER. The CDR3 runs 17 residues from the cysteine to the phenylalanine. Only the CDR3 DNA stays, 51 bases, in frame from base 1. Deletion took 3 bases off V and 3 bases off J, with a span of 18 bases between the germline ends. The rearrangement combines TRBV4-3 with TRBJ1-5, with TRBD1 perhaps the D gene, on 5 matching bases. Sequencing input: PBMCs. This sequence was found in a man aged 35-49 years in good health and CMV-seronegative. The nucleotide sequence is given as TGCGCCAGCAGCCACCCTGGAGGAGGGGCCCTCAATCAGCCCCAGCATTTT. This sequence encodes CASSHPGGGALNQPQHF.